This TCR beta chain was identified during a study of blood T cell repertoires in COVID-19. V gave up 0 bases and J gave up 5 bases, with 14 bases separating them. CDR1 and CDR2 from the germline V gene are KGHSH and LQKENI. CDR3 length: 16 residues. The assay was immunoSEQ multiplex PCR, and TCRdb's table has in-frame clones only and misses some. The sample shows about 220,000 clones, about 85% of them seen only once. The V call is TRBV18, the J call TRBJ2-1; D uncertain. This sequence originates from a man aged 35 to 55 with acute or convalescent COVID-19. Sequencing was done on a sample of peripheral blood. CDR3 region: CASSPPEMIRNNEQFF. The CDR3 DNA reads as TGTGCCAGCTCACCACCCGAAATGATCAGGAACAATGAGCAGTTCTTC.